This T cell receptor (beta chain) was identified in a study of T cell repertoires in cytomegalovirus infection. Overall study: It was recently identified HLA-C-restricted and well-studied HLA-B-restricted CMV epitopes that the study used. Public TCR beta signatures marked donors with CMV infection and the matching HLA.

Findings and caveats of the study: Cumulative public TCR beta family frequency identified CMV carriers with the relevant HLA. Predominance within the ex vivo response was attributable to HLA-C-restricted CMV-specific TCR beta clonotypes.

Germline V CDR1 and CDR2: SGHTA, FQGNSA. The ends were cut back, 0 bases at V and 4 bases at J, with 5 bases in the middle. The length of the CDR3 is 13 residues. MiXCR was run by TCRdb on the reads, yielding one entry per CDR3 protein. The sample has about 500,000 distinct CDR3 sequences; 33% are singletons. This clonotype appeared many times. Its antigen is not identified. This receptor was identified in a human donor in good health (CMV status not recorded). Some clones in this sample may be carry-over from other donors' samples. The source was cultured PBMCs, collected from culture after CMV antigen stimulation. The chain recombines TRBV7-2 with TRBJ2-3; D is unresolved. CDR3 DNA sequence: TGTGCCAGCAGCTTAGCCGAGCCAGATACGCAGTATTTT. This encodes CASSLAEPDTQYF.